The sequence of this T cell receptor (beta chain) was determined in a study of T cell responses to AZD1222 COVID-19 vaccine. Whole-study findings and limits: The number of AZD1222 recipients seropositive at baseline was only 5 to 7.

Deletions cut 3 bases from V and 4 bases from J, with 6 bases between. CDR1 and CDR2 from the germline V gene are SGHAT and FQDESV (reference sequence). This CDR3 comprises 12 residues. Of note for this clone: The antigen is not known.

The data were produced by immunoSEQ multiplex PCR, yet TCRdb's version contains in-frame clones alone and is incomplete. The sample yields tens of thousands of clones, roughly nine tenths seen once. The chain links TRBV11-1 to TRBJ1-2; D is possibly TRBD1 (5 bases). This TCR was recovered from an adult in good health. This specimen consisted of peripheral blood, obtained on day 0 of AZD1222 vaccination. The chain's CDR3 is CASSFQGYGYTF. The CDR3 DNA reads TGTGCCAGCAGCTTTCAGGGCTATGGCTACACCTTC. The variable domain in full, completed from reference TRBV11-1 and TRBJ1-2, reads EAEVAQSPRYKITEKSQAVAFWCDPISGHATLYWYRQILGQGPELLVQFQDESVVDDSQLPKDRFSAERLKGVDSTLKIQPAELGDSAMYLCASSFQGYGYTFGSGTRLTVV.